This T cell receptor (beta chain) was recovered during a study of vaccination and CD4 T cells after COVID-19. This clonotype has more than one count but fewer than ten. Its antigen is unknown. Sequence data for DNA of cultured CD4+ T cells were generated by the Oncomine TCR Beta short-read assay. Researchers extracted genomic DNA from CD4+ T cells that had been cultured. TCRdb re-derived calls from the PCR reads in MiXCR, one entry per CDR3 protein. The sample contains over 15,000 distinct CDR3 sequences, 73% of which appear only once. Treatment described: approximately nine-day PBMC culture with coronavirus spike peptide pools or control peptides (ViraFEST assay). The CDR3 contains 12 residues. Germline CDR1 and CDR2: GTSNPN and SVGIG (reference sequence). V was shortened by 4 bases and J by 8 bases, with 14 bases between the two germline ends.

Material for sequencing was CD4+ T cells from blood, cultured in vitro. The source of this sequence is a human donor who had recovered from COVID-19. The rearrangement links TRBV30 to TRBJ1-2; possible D gene TRBD1, 6 bases. CDR3 in amino acids: CAWTQGEWGYTF. The CDR3, as DNA: TGTGCCTGGACACAGGGAGAATGGGGCTACACCTTC.